One sample yielded the 17 T cell receptor beta chains listed below, sequenced in a study of shared clonotypes between healthy human individuals. Using immunoSEQ multiplex PCR, the repertoire was profiled, and TCRdb retains in-frame clones only, with some absent. The data hold 1,100,000 or so clones, with around 78% observed a single time. Sequenced sample: memory CD4+ T cells from PBMCs. Subset reported: CD45RA-negative fraction. The receptors were gathered from a man younger than 35 in good health. Some clones in this sample may be carry-over from other donors' samples.

The CDR3 DNA is TGTGCCAGCAGTGAGTCGGGGAATGAGCAGTTCTTC. Protein: CASSESGNEQFF. The chain couples TRBV6-1 to TRBJ2-1, with a possible D match to TRBD2 (5 bases). The V end lost 3 bases, the J end lost 7 bases, and 7 bases lay between the germline ends. Germline values: CDR1 MNHNS, CDR2 SASEGT. The CDR3 is 12 amino acids.

The V gene is TRBV6-4, the J gene TRBJ2-7; D possibly uses TRBD1 or TRBD2 (5 bases each). Germline V gives CDR1 MRHNA, CDR2 SNTAGT. The CDR3 runs 14 residues. The V and J ends lost 8 bases and 3 bases respectively, with 17 bases between them. DNA of the CDR3: TGTGCCAGCCCCCGTTTGGGAGACAGCTACGAGCAGTACTTC. Protein: CASPRLGDSYEQYF.

The chain has TRBV30 and TRBJ2-5; tentative D call: TRBD2 (6 bases). The V end lost 3 bases, the J end lost 1 base, and 15 bases lay between the germline ends. The CDR3 contains 15 residues. Germline V gene data show CDR1 as GTSNPN and CDR2 as SVGIG (reference sequence). The CDR3 is CAWSAGTTLQETQYF. The CDR3 DNA reads as TGTGCCTGGAGCGCGGGGACGACTCTCCAAGAGACCCAGTACTTC.

Points on this clone: Other DNA variants within this sample encode the same CDR3. The V and J genes are TRBV6-5 and TRBJ2-3, with D perhaps matching TRBD2 (6 bases). V gave up 0 bases and J gave up 0 bases, with 7 bases separating them. The CDR3 has 15 residues. Germline V gene lookup returns CDR1 MNHEY and CDR2 SVGAGI. CDR3: CASSYSGTSTDTQYF. The CDR3 region has the DNA TGTGCCAGCAGTTACTCCGGGACTAGCACAGATACGCAGTATTTT.

A note on this clone: The identical CDR3 is also encoded by other nucleotide sequences in the sample. The V call is TRBV6-1, the J call TRBJ2-2; no definite D call. This CDR3 region has 12 residues. Germline values: CDR1 MNHNS, CDR2 SASEGT. The V gene lost 6 bases and the J gene lost 4 bases, with 6 bases spanning the gap. This CDR3 is CASRLVTGELFF. The CDR3 region has the DNA TGTGCCAGCAGACTTGTCACCGGGGAGCTGTTTTTT.

CDR3 DNA sequence: TGTGCCAGCAGCAGAGGGCTTCTGGTCGGCGAGCAGTACTTC. Protein sequence: CASSRGLLVGEQYF. The gene calls are TRBV5-8 and TRBJ2-7, with TRBD2 as a possible D gene (5 bases). Germline V lookup: CDR1 SGHTS, CDR2 YDEGEE. Trimming stripped 4 bases from V and 6 bases from J, with 17 bases between. This CDR3 is 14 amino acids long.

V gene TRBV5-1 combines with J gene TRBJ2-5; the D gene is possibly TRBD2 (5 bases). Germline-derived CDR1 and CDR2 are SGHRS and YFSETQ. The CDR3 totals 15 residues. Trimming left V 0 bases short and J 2 bases short, with 11 bases between. The DNA of the CDR3 is TGCGCCAGCAGCTTGGCTCCCGGGGAACAAGAGACCCAGTACTTC. Encoded protein: CASSLAPGEQETQYF.

Written as DNA, the CDR3 is TGTGCCAGCTCACCCCCCGGTCAGGCCGGCAATCAGCCCCAGCATTTT. It translates to CASSPPGQAGNQPQHF. The chain joins TRBV18 to TRBJ1-5, with D hard to call. V lost 3 bases and J lost 2, with 14 bases in between. The CDR3 totals 16 residues. The V gene's germline CDR1 is KGHSH and CDR2 LQKENI. The full variable domain, with the rest looked up from reference TRBV18 and TRBJ1-5, is NAGVMQNPRHLVRRRGQEARLRCSPMKGHSHVYWYRQLPEEGLKFMVYLQKENIIDESGMPKERFSAEFPKEGPSILRIQQVVRGDSAAYFCASSPPGQAGNQPQHFGDGTRLSIL.

This clone has a single count. The V and J genes are TRBV18 and TRBJ1-4, with 9 bases fitting TRBD1. The CDR3 is made up of 15 amino acids. The junction had 2 bases not matched to a gene; V was cut back by 4 bases and J by 2 bases. Germline V gene sequence: CDR1 KGHSH, CDR2 LQKENI. CDR3: CASSRGQGTNEKLFF. The CDR3 DNA reads TGTGCCAGCTCACGAGGACAGGGGACTAATGAAAAACTGTTTTTT. The full variable domain, in which reference TRBV18 and TRBJ1-4 provide the parts outside the CDR3, is NAGVMQNPRHLVRRRGQEARLRCSPMKGHSHVYWYRQLPEEGLKFMVYLQKENIIDESGMPKERFSAEFPKEGPSILRIQQVVRGDSAAYFCASSRGQGTNEKLFFGSGTQLSVL.

The chain links TRBV5-4 to TRBJ2-3; tentative D call: TRBD2 (6 bases). Deletions cut 10 bases from V and 4 bases from J, with 19 bases between. This CDR3 has 14 amino acids. CDR1 and CDR2 from the germline V gene are SGHNT and YYREEE (reference sequence). The CDR3 loop reads CAGGALGRADTQYF. The CDR3 nucleotides read TGTGCCGGAGGGGCCCTAGGAAGGGCAGATACGCAGTATTTT.

The chain links TRBV27 to TRBJ2-7; 8 nucleotides align to TRBD1. This CDR3 is 16 amino acids long. Germline CDR1 and CDR2: MNHEY and SMNVEV (reference sequence). V lost 6 bases to trimming and J lost 0 bases; unmatched junction nucleotides: 10. The DNA of the CDR3 is TGTGCCAGCAGGACAAACTCACAGGGGGGCTCCTACGAGCAGTACTTC. Amino acids: CASRTNSQGGSYEQYF.

This clone has only one observation. The V call is TRBV5-4, the J call TRBJ2-5, with D possibly matching TRBD2 (7 bases). Germline CDR1 SGHNT, CDR2 YYREEE (reference sequence). Trimming took 4 bases from V and 0 from J, leaving 19 bases between them. This CDR3 is built from 17 residues. The CDR3 coding sequence is TGTGCCAGCAGCCTGGGGGGGGCAGCGGGATACCAAGAGACCCAGTACTTC. This codes for CASSLGGAAGYQETQYF.

The V call is TRBV6-6, the J call TRBJ2-1; the D call may be TRBD1 or TRBD2 (5 bases each). This CDR3 is 13 amino acids long. Trimming took off 8 bases at V and 0 bases at J, with 8 bases between the two ends. Germline V gene data show CDR1 as MNHNY and CDR2 as SVGAGI (reference sequence). The CDR3 loop reads CASRDPSYNEQFF. CDR3 in DNA: TGTGCCAGCCGGGACCCCTCCTACAATGAGCAGTTCTTC.

This chain connects TRBV28 to TRBJ2-6; weak D call: TRBD2 (5 bases). Germline V CDR1 and CDR2: MDHEN, SYDVKM. The CDR3 has 18 amino acids. The V end lost 4 bases, the J end lost 1 base, and 17 bases lay between the germline ends. The chain's CDR3 is CASSSSEGIGSGANVLTF. For the CDR3, the DNA is TGTGCCAGCAGTTCGTCCGAGGGAATCGGGTCTGGGGCCAACGTCCTGACTTTC.

The chain has TRBV11-3 and TRBJ2-7, with unresolved D. The CDR3 contains 11 residues. The ends were cut back, 1 base at V and 5 bases at J, with 3 bases in the middle. The germline gives CDR1 SGHNT, CDR2 YENEEA. The CDR3 here is CASSLANEQYF. The CDR3 coding sequence is TGTGCCAGCAGCTTAGCTAACGAGCAGTACTTC.

The chain links TRBV6-5 to TRBJ2-7, with TRBD2 matching 10 bases. CDR3 length equals 15 residues. CDR1 and CDR2 from the germline V gene are MNHEY and SVGAGI. V was pared by 4 bases and J by 6 bases, with 9 bases of the junction left unmatched. The CDR3 region is CASSLRLAGDFEQYF. Here the CDR3 DNA reads TGTGCCAGCAGTTTACGCCTAGCGGGAGATTTCGAGCAGTACTTC.

The genes are TRBV7-6 and TRBJ1-3, with D perhaps TRBD1 (6 bases). The V gene lost 4 bases and the J gene lost 0 bases, with 10 bases spanning the gap. In germline, CDR1 is SGHVS, CDR2 FNYEAQ. CDR3 length equals 15 residues. In DNA, the CDR3 is TGTGCCAGCAGCTCATTACAGGGCTCTGGAAACACCATATATTTT. Translated, it gives CASSSLQGSGNTIYF. Variable domain in full (rest from reference TRBV7-6 and TRBJ1-3): GAGVSQSPRYKVTKRGQDVALRCDPISGHVSLYWYRQALGQGPEFLTYFNYEAQQDKSGLPNDRFSAERPEGSISTLTIQRTEQRDSAMYRCASSSLQGSGNTIYFGEGSWLTVV.